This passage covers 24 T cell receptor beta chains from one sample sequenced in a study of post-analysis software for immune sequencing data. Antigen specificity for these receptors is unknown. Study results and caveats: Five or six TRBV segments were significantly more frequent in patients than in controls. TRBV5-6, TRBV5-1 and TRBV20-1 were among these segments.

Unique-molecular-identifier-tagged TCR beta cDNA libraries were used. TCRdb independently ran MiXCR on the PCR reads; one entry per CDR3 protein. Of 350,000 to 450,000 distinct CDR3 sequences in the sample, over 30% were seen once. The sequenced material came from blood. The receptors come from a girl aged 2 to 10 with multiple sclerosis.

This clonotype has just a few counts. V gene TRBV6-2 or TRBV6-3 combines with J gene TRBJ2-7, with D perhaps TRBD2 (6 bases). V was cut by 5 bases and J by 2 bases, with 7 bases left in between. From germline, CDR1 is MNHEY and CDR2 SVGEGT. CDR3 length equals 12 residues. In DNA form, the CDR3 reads TGTGCCAGCAGTCCGGGGGCCTACGAGCAGTACTTC. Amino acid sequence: CASSPGAYEQYF.

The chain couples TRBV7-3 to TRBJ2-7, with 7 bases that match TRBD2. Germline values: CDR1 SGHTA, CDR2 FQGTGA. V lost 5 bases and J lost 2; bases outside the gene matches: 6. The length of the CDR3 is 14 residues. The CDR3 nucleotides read TGTGCCAGCAGCCCCCGGGAGGCGCCCTACGAGCAGTACTTC. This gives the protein CASSPREAPYEQYF.

The CDR3 sequence: CASTGRRRTYEQYF. CDR3 sequence (DNA): TGTGCCAGCACGGGGAGGAGACGCACCTACGAGCAGTACTTC. The rearrangement joins TRBV2 to TRBJ2-4; the D gene is possibly TRBD2 (6 bases). The J call may be incorrect, as the DNA end agrees better with TRBJ2-7. Per germline, CDR1 SNHLY and CDR2 FYNNEI. The CDR3 length is 14 residues.

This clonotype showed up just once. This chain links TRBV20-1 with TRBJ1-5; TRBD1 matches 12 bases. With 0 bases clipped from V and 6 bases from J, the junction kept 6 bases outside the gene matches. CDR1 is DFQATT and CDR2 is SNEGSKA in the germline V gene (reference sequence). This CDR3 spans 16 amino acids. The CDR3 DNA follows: TGCAGTGCTAGAGATTCCGGGACAGGGGGCACTCAGCCCCAGCATTTT. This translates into CSARDSGTGGTQPQHF.

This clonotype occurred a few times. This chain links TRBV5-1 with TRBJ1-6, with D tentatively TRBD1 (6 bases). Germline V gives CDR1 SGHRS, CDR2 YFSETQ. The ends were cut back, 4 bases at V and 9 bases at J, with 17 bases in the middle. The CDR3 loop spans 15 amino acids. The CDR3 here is CASSQQGPESSPLHF. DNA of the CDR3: TGCGCCAGCAGCCAACAGGGACCCGAAAGTTCACCCCTCCACTTT.

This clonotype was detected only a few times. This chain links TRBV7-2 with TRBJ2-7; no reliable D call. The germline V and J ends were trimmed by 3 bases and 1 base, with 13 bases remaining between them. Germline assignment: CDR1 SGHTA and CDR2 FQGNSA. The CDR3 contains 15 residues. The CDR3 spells CASSFSLGPSYEQYF. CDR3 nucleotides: TGTGCCAGCAGCTTTAGTCTGGGCCCATCCTACGAGCAGTACTTC. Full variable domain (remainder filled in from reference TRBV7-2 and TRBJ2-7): GAGVSQSPSNKVTEKGKDVELRCDPISGHTALYWYRQSLGQGLEFLIYFQGNSAPDKSGLPSDRFSAERTGGSVSTLTIQRTQQEDSAVYLCASSFSLGPSYEQYFGPGTRLTVT.

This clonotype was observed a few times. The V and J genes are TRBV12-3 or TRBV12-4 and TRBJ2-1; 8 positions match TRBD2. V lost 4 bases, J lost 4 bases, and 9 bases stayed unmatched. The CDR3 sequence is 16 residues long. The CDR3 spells CASSSPPGRDYNEQFF. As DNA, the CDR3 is TGTGCCAGCAGTTCCCCCCCCGGGAGGGATTACAATGAGCAGTTCTTC.

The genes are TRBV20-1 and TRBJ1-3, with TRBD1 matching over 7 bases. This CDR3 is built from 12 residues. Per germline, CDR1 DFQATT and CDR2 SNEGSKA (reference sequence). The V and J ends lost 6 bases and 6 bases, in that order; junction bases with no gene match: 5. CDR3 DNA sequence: TGCAGTGCCACGGGACAGACAAACACCATATATTTT. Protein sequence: CSATGQTNTIYF.

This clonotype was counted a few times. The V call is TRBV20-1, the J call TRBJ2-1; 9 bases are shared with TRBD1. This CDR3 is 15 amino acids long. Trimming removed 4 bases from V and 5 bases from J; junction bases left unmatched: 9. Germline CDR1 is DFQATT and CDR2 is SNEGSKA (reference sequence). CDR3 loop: CSATRTGAGHNEQFF. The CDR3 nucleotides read TGCAGTGCTACAAGGACAGGGGCCGGGCACAATGAGCAGTTCTTC.

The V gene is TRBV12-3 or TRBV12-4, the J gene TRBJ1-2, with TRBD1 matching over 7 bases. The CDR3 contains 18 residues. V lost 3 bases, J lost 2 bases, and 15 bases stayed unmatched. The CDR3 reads CASSFKGSGTVPNYGYTF. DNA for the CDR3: TGTGCCAGCAGTTTTAAGGGGAGCGGGACAGTACCGAACTATGGCTACACCTTC.

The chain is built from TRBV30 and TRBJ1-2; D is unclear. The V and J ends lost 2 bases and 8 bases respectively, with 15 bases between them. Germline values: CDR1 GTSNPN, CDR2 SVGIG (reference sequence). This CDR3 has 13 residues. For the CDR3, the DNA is TGTGCCTGGAGTCCACCAATCGTCGGGGGCTACACCTTC. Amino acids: CAWSPPIVGGYTF. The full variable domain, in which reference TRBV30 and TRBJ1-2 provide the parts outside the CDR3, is SQTIHQWPATLVQPVGSPLSLECTVEGTSNPNLYWYRQAAGRGLQLLFYSVGIGQISSEVPQNLSASRPQDRQFILSSKKLLLSDSGFYLCAWSPPIVGGYTFGSGTRLTVV.

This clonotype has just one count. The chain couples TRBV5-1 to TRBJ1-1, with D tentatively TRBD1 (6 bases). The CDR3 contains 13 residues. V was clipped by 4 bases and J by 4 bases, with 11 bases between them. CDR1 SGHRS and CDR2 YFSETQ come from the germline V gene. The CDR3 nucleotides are TGCGCCAGCAGCATGCAGGGGTTCACTGAAGCTTTCTTT. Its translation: CASSMQGFTEAFF.

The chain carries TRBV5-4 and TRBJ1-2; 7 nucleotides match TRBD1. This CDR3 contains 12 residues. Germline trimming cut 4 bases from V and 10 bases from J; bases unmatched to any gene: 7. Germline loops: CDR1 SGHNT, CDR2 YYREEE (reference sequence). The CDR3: CASSVRQGVYTF. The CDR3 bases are TGTGCCAGCAGCGTACGACAGGGTGTCTACACCTTC.

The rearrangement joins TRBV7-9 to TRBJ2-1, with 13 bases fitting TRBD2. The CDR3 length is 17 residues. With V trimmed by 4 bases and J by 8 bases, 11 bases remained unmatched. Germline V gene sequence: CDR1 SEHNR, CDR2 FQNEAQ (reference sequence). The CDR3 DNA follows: TGTGCCAGCAGCTCATTTACCGGGACTAGCGGGAATCATGAGCAGTTCTTC. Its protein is CASSSFTGTSGNHEQFF.

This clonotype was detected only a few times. The CDR3 DNA reads TGTGCCAGCAGCGACGAGACTAGCGGGAGCATATACGAGCAGTACTTC. Translated, it gives CASSDETSGSIYEQYF. The chain recombines TRBV6-6 with TRBJ2-7, with 12 positions matching TRBD2. Germline V CDR1 and CDR2: MNHNY, SVGAGI (reference sequence). The ends lost 6 bases at V and 4 bases at J; junction bases unmatched: 10. The CDR3 runs to 16 residues.

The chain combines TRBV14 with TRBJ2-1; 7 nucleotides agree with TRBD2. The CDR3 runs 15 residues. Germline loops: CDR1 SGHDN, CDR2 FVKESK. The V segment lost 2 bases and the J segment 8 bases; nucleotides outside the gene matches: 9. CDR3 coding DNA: TGTGCCAGCAGCCAATTCGCTCGACTAGCTCATGAGCAGTTCTTC. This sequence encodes CASSQFARLAHEQFF.

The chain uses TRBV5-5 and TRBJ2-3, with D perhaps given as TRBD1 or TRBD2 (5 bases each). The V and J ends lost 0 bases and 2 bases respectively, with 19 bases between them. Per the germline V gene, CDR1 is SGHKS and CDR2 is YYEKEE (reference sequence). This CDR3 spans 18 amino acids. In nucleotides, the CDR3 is TGTGCCAGCAGCTTGGAGGCCCCTCCGGGACCTATCACAGATACGCAGTATTTT. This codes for CASSLEAPPGPITDTQYF. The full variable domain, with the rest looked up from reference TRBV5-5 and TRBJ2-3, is DAGVTQSPTHLIKTRGQQVTLRCSPISGHKSVSWYQQVLGQGPQFIFQYYEKEERGRGNFPDRFSARQFPNYSSELNVNALLLGDSALYLCASSLEAPPGPITDTQYFGPGTRLTVL.

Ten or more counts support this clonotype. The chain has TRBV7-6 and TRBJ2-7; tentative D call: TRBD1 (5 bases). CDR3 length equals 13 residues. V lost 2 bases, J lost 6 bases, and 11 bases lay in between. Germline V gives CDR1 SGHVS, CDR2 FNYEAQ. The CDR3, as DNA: TGTGCCAGCAGCTTACAGGGCCTGGGCGAGCAGTACTTC. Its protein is CASSLQGLGEQYF.

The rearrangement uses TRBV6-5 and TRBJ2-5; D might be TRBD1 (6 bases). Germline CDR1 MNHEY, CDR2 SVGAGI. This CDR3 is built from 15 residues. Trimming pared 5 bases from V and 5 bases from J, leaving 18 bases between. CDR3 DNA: TGTGCCAGCAGTCCTACCTGGACAGCCTGGGAGACCCAGTACTTC. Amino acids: CASSPTWTAWETQYF.

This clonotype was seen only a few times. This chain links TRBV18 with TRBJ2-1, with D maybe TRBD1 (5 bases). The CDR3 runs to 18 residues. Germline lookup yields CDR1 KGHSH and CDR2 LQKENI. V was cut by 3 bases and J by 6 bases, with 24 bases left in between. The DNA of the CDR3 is TGTGCCAGCTCACCCCTACCGACAGCCTCTGCAGCCCCCAATGAGCAGTTCTTC. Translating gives CASSPLPTASAAPNEQFF.

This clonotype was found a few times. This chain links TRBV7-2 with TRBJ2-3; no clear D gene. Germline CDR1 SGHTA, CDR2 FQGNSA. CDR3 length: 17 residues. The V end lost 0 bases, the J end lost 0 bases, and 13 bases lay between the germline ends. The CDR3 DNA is TGTGCCAGCAGCTTAGCGGCGGCTGCCTCTAGCACAGATACGCAGTATTTT. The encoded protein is CASSLAAAASSTDTQYF.

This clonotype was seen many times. DNA of the CDR3: TGTGCCAGCTCACCGAGCGGGACCATGGTGAATGAGCAGTTCTTC. It codes for CASSPSGTMVNEQFF. The chain joins TRBV18 to TRBJ2-1; 7 bases align to TRBD2. CDR3 length equals 15 residues. The junction had 9 bases not matched to a gene; V was cut back by 3 bases and J by 7 bases. Germline V gene sequence: CDR1 KGHSH, CDR2 LQKENI.

DNA for the CDR3: TGTGCCAGCAGCCACATTAACCCCGGGATGAGAGACAAAAGATACGAGCAGTACTTC. It encodes CASSHINPGMRDKRYEQYF. The rearrangement joins TRBV11-2 to TRBJ2-5; maybe TRBD2 (5 bases). The DNA matches TRBJ2-7 better at its end, which makes the J call doubtful. This CDR3 is built from 19 residues. CDR1 and CDR2 from the germline V gene are SGHAT and FQNNGV.

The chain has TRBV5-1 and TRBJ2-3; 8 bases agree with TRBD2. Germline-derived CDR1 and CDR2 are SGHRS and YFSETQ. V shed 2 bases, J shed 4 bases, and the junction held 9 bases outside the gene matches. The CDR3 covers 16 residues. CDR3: CASSLVAGLGSDTQYF. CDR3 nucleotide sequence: TGCGCCAGCAGCTTAGTAGCGGGACTAGGGTCAGATACGCAGTATTTT.